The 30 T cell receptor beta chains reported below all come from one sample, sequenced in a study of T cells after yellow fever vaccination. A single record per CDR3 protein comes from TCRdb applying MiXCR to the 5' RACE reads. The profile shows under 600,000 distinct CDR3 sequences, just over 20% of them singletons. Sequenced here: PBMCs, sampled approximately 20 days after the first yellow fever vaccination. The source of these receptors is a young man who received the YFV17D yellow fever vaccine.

The CDR3 nucleotides read TGTGCCAGCAGCCAAGACCGAACTTGGTCCACCGGGGAGCTGTTTTTT. Translating gives CASSQDRTWSTGELFF. The genes are TRBV4-2 and TRBJ2-2, with D unclear. V was trimmed by 0 bases and J by 4 bases, leaving 12 bases between them. The germline CDR1 and CDR2 sequences are LGHNA and YNFKEQ. The CDR3 spans 16 residues.

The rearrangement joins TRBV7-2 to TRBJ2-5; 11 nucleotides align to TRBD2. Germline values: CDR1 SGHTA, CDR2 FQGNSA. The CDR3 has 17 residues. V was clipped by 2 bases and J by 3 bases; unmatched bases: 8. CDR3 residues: CASSLSASGGRKETQYF. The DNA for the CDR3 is TGTGCCAGCAGCTTATCGGCTAGCGGGGGGCGGAAAGAGACCCAGTACTTC. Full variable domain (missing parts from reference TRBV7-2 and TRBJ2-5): GAGVSQSPSNKVTEKGKDVELRCDPISGHTALYWYRQSLGQGLEFLIYFQGNSAPDKSGLPSDRFSAERTGGSVSTLTIQRTQQEDSAVYLCASSLSASGGRKETQYFGPGTRLLVL.

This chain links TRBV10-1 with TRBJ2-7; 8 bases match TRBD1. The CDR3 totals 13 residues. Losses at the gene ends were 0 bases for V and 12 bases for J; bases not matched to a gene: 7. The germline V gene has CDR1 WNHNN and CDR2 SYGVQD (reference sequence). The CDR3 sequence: CASSESQGAWGYF. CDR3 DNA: TGCGCCAGCAGTGAGTCCCAGGGGGCCTGGGGGTACTTC.

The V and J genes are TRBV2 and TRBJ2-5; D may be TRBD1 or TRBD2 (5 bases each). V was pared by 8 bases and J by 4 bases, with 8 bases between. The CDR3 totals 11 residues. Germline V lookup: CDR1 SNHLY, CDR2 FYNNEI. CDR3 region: CASDGGETQYF. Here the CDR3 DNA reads TGTGCCAGCGATGGGGGAGAGACCCAGTACTTC.

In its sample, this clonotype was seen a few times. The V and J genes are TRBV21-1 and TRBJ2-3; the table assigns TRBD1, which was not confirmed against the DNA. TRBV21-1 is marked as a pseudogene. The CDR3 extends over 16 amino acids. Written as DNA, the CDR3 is TGTGCCAGCAGCAAAGACCTACAGGGCGAATCAGATACGCAGTATTTT. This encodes CASSKDLQGESDTQYF.

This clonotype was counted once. CDR3 protein: CASSFPGQGTTGELFF. CDR3 sequence (DNA): TGTGCCAGCAGCTTCCCGGGACAGGGGACTACCGGGGAGCTGTTTTTT. The chain joins TRBV7-9 to TRBJ2-2; 10 positions match TRBD1. This CDR3 is 16 amino acids long. CDR1 and CDR2 (germline): SEHNR, FQNEAQ (reference sequence). The V segment lost 3 bases and the J segment 5 bases; nucleotides outside the gene matches: 6.

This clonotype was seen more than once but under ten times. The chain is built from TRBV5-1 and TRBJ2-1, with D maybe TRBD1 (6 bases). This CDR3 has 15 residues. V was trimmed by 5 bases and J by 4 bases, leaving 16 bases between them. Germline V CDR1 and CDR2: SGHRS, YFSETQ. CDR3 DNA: TGCGCCAGCAGGATATCCGGGACAATATACAATGAGCAGTTCTTC. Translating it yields CASRISGTIYNEQFF.

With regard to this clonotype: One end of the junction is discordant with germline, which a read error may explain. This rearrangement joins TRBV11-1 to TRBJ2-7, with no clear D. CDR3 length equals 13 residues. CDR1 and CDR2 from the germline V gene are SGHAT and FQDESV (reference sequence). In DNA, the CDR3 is TGTACCAGCAGCTCGCGGACGACCTACGAGCAGTACTTC. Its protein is CTSSSRTTYEQYF.

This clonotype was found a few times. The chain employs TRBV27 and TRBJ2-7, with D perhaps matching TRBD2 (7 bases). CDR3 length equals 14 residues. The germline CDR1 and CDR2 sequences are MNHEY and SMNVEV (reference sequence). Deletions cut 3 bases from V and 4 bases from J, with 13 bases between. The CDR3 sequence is CASSFAGAAYEQYF. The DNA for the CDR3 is TGTGCCAGCAGTTTCGCGGGGGCGGCTTACGAGCAGTACTTC.

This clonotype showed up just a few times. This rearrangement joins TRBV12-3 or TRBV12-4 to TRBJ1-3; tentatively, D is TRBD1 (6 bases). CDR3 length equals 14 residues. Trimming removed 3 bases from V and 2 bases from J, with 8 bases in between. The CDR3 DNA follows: TGTGCCAGCAGTTTCGACAGGCCTGGAAACACCATATATTTT. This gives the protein CASSFDRPGNTIYF.

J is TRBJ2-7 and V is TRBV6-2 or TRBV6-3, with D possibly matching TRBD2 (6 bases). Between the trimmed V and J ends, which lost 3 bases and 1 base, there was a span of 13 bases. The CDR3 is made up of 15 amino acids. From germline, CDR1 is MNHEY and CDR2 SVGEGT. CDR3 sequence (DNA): TGTGCCAGCAGTTATGGCAGGGACTTGTCCTACGAGCAGTACGTC. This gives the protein CASSYGRDLSYEQYV.

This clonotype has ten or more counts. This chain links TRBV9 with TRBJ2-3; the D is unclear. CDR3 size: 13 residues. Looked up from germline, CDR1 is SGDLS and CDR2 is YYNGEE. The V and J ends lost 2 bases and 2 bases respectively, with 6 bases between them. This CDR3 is CASSVGFTDTQYF. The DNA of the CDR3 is TGTGCCAGCAGCGTTGGGTTCACAGATACGCAGTATTTT.

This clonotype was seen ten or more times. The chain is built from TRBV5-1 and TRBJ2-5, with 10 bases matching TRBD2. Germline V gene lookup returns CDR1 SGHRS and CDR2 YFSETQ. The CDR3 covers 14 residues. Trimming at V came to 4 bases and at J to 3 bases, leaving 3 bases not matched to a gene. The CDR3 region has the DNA TGCGCCAGCAGCCCTACTAGCGGGGAAGAGACCCAGTACTTC. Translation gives CASSPTSGEETQYF. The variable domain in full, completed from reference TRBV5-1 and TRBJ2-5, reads KAGVTQTPRYLIKTRGQQVTLSCSPISGHRSVSWYQQTPGQGLQFLFEYFSETQRNKGNFPGRFSGRQFSNSRSEMNVSTLELGDSALYLCASSPTSGEETQYFGPGTRLLVL.

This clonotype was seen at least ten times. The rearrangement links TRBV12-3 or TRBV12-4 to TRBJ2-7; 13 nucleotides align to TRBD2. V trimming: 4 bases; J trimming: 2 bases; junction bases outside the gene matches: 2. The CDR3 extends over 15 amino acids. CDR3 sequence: CASSSTSGGAYEQYF. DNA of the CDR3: TGTGCCAGCAGTTCCACTAGCGGGGGGGCCTACGAGCAGTACTTC.

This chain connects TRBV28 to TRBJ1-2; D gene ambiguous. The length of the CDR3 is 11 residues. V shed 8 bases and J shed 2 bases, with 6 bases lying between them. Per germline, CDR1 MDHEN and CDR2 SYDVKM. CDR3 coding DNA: TGTGCCAGCGTTAAGAACTATGGCTACACCTTC. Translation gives CASVKNYGYTF.

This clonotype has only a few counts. In nucleotides, the CDR3 is TGCGCCAGCAGCTCGATAACAGGGGGGGAAGGCTACACCTTC. Protein: CASSSITGGEGYTF. The J gene is TRBJ1-2, the V gene TRBV5-1, with 8 nucleotides matching TRBD1. The CDR3 loop spans 14 amino acids. Germline V gives CDR1 SGHRS, CDR2 YFSETQ. The V and J ends lost 3 bases and 8 bases, in that order; junction bases with no gene match: 9. The complete variable domain, with remaining parts taken from reference TRBV5-1 and TRBJ1-2, reads KAGVTQTPRYLIKTRGQQVTLSCSPISGHRSVSWYQQTPGQGLQFLFEYFSETQRNKGNFPGRFSGRQFSNSRSEMNVSTLELGDSALYLCASSSITGGEGYTFGSGTRLTVV.

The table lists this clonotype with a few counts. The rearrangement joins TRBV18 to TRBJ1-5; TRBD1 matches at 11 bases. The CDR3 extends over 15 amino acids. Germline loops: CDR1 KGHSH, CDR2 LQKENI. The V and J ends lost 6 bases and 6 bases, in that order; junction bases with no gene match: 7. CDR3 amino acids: CASSPGQGAAQPQHF. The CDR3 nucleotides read TGTGCCAGCTCGCCTGGACAGGGGGCAGCTCAGCCCCAGCATTTT.

The CDR3 DNA sequence: TGTGCCAGCAGCCTACCTTTCAGGGGGATGAACACTGAAGCTTTCTTT. Translating it yields CASSLPFRGMNTEAFF. This chain joins TRBV14 and TRBJ1-1; 7 bases line up with TRBD1. This CDR3 spans 16 amino acids. The germline gives CDR1 SGHDN, CDR2 FVKESK. The V gene end was trimmed by 4 bases and the J gene end by 0 bases; junction bases not matched to a gene: 8.

The CDR3 region is CASTPRRLAGFDTQYF. The CDR3 nucleotides read TGTGCCAGCACCCCGAGGCGACTAGCGGGGTTTGATACGCAGTATTTT. This sequence joins TRBV11-2 and TRBJ2-3; 11 bases line up with TRBD2. V lost 7 bases to trimming and J lost 6 bases; unmatched junction nucleotides: 12. Germline V gene data show CDR1 as SGHAT and CDR2 as FQNNGV. This CDR3 region has 16 residues.

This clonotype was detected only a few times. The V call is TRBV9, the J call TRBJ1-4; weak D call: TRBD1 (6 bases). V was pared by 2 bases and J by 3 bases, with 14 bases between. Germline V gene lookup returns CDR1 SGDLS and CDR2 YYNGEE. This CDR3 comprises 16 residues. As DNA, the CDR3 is TGTGCCAGCAGCGTTTCAGGGGCGCTTTCTAATGAAAAACTGTTTTTT. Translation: CASSVSGALSNEKLFF.

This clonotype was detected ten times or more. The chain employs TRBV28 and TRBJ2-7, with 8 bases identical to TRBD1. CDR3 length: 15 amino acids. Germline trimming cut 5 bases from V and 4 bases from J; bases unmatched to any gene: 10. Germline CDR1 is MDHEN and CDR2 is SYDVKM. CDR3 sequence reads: CASSESGTGLYEQYV. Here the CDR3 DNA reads TGTGCCAGCAGTGAATCGGGGACAGGCCTTTACGAGCAGTACGTC.

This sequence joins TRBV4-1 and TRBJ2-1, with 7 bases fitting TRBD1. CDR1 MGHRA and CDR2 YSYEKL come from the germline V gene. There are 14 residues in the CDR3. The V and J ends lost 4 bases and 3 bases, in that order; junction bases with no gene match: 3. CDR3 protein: CASSPGQFYNEQFF. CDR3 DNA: TGCGCCAGCAGCCCGGGACAGTTCTACAATGAGCAGTTCTTC.

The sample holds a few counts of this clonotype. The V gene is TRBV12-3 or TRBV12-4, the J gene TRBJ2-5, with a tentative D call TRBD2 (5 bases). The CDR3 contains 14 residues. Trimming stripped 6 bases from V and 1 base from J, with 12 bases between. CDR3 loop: CASRPTGSQETQYF. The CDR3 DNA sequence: TGTGCCAGCAGACCTACGGGGTCCCAAGAGACCCAGTACTTC.

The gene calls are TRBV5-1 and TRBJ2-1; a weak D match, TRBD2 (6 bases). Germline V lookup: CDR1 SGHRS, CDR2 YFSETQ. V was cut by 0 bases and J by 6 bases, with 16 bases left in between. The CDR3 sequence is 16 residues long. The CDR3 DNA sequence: TGCGCCAGCAGCTTGGTTAGGCGGGGATCTTCCAATGAGCAGTTCTTC. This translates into CASSLVRRGSSNEQFF.

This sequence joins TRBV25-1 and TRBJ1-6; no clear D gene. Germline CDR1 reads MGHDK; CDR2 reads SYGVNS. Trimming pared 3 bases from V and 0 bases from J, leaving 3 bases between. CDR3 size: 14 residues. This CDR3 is CASSDSSYNSPLHF. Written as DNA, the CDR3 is TGTGCCAGCAGTGATAGCTCCTATAATTCACCCCTCCACTTT.

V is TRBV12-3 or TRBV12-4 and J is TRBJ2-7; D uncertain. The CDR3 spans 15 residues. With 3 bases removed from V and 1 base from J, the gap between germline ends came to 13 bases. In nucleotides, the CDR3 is TGTGCCAGCAGTTTTGGTGCCGCTAATTCCTACGAGCAGTACTTC. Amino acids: CASSFGAANSYEQYF.

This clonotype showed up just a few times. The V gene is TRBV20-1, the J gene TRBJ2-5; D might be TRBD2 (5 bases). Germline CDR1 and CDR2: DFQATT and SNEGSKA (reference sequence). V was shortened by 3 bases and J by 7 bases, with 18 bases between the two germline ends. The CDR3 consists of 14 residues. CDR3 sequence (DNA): TGCAGTGCTAGTCGTACAGCTGGTCGGGGGACCCAGTACTTC. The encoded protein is CSASRTAGRGTQYF.

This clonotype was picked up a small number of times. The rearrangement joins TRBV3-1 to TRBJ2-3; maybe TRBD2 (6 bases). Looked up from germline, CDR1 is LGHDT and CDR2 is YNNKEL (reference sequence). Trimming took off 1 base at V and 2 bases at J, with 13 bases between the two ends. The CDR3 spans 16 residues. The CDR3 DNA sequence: TGTGCCAGCAGCCAAGTACCACTAGCCTCCACAGATACGCAGTATTTT. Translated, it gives CASSQVPLASTDTQYF.

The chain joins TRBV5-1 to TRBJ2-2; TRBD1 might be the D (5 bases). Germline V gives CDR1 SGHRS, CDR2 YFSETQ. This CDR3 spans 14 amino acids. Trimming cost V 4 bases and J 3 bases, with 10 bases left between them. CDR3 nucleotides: TGCGCCAGCAGCACGGACACCCACACCGGGGAGCTGTTTTTT. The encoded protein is CASSTDTHTGELFF.

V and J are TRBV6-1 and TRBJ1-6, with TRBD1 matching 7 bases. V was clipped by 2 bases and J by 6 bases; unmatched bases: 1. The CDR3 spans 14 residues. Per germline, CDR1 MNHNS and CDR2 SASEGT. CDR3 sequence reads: CASSERGPNSPLHF. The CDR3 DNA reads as TGTGCCAGCAGTGAAAGGGGGCCTAATTCACCCCTCCACTTT.